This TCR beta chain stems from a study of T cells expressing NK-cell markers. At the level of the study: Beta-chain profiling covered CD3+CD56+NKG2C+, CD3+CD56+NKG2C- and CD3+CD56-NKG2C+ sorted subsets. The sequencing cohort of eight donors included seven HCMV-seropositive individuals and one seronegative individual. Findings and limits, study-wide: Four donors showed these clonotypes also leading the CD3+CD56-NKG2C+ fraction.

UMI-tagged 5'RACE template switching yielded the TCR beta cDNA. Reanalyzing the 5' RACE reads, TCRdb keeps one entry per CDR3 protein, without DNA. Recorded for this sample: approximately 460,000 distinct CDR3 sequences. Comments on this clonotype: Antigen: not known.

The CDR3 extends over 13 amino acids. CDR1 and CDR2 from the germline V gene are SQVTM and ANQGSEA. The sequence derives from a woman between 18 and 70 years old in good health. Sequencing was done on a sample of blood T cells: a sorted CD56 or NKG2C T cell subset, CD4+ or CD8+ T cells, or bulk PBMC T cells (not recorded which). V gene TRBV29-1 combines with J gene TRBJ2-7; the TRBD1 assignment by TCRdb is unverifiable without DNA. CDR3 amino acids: CSVERGAPYEQYF.